These 22 T cell receptor beta chains share one sample of origin, sequenced in a study of blood T cell repertoires in COVID-19. The data were produced by immunoSEQ multiplex PCR, yet TCRdb's version contains in-frame clones alone and is incomplete. Of some 200,000 clones listed, roughly 88% were seen once; the top ten hold more than 8%. The material sequenced was peripheral blood. These receptors were obtained from a woman at least 80 years old with acute or convalescent COVID-19.

The V gene is TRBV30, the J gene TRBJ1-1, with 8 bases that match TRBD1. Germline CDR1 reads GTSNPN; CDR2 reads SVGIG (reference sequence). Trimming took 5 bases from V and 5 from J; bases not matched to a gene: 7. CDR3 length: 13 residues. The CDR3 sequence: CAWAGQGGTEAFF. Here the CDR3 DNA reads TGTGCCTGGGCAGGACAGGGCGGGACTGAAGCTTTCTTT.

The chain uses TRBV10-1 and TRBJ2-3; 8 bases match TRBD2. The CDR3 totals 13 residues. With 6 bases clipped from V and 1 base from J, the junction kept 0 bases outside the gene matches. Germline assignment: CDR1 WNHNN and CDR2 SYGVQD (reference sequence). CDR3 coding DNA: TGCGCCAGCAGGGGACTAGGCACAGATACGCAGTATTTT. This gives the protein CASRGLGTDTQYF.

This clone was counted only a few times. This chain links TRBV5-4 with TRBJ1-2; D is uncertain. Between the trimmed V and J ends, which lost 3 bases and 2 bases, there was a span of 17 bases. The CDR3 sequence is 16 residues long. CDR1 is SGHNT and CDR2 is YYREEE in the germline V gene (reference sequence). CDR3 region: CASSSLPRGPNYGYTF. The CDR3 nucleotides read TGTGCCAGCAGCTCGCTCCCTCGGGGTCCGAACTATGGCTACACCTTC.

This chain joins TRBV14 and TRBJ1-2; D ambiguous. The CDR3 consists of 13 residues. V was pared by 1 base and J by 4 bases, with 7 bases between. CDR1 SGHDN and CDR2 FVKESK come from the germline V gene. CDR3 protein: CASSQVGSYGYTF. For the CDR3, the DNA is TGTGCCAGCAGCCAAGTAGGGAGCTATGGCTACACCTTC. Filled out from reference TRBV14 and TRBJ1-2, the complete variable domain reads EAGVTQFPSHSVIEKGQTVTLRCDPISGHDNLYWYRRVMGKEIKFLLHFVKESKQDESGMPNNRFLAERTGGTYSTLKVQPAELEDSGVYFCASSQVGSYGYTFGSGTRLTVV.

The chain couples TRBV4-2 to TRBJ2-3; D is perhaps TRBD2 (6 bases). Trimming stripped 4 bases from V and 6 bases from J, with 11 bases between. Germline-derived CDR1 and CDR2 are LGHNA and YNFKEQ. The CDR3 consists of 13 residues. The CDR3 coding sequence is TGTGCCAGCAGCCTGGGACTTTGGGATACGCAGTATTTT. This translates into CASSLGLWDTQYF.

J is TRBJ2-2 and V is TRBV19, with a tentative D call TRBD1 (5 bases). The CDR3 is 16 residues long. Germline values: CDR1 LNHDA, CDR2 SQIVND (reference sequence). V lost 2 bases, J lost 1 base, and 11 bases lay in between. The CDR3 region has the DNA TGTGCCAGTAGTATAATTCAGGGTCAGAACACCGGGGAGCTGTTTTTT. Amino acid sequence: CASSIIQGQNTGELFF.

This sequence joins TRBV7-9 and TRBJ2-1; no definite D call. The V end lost 1 base, the J end lost 7 bases, and 8 bases lay between the germline ends. The germline gives CDR1 SEHNR, CDR2 FQNEAQ (reference sequence). The CDR3 length is 13 residues. This CDR3 reads CASSLDRGNEQFF. In nucleotides, the CDR3 is TGTGCCAGCAGCTTAGACCGCGGAAATGAGCAGTTCTTC. The complete variable domain, with remaining parts taken from reference TRBV7-9 and TRBJ2-1, reads DTGVSQNPRHKITKRGQNVTFRCDPISEHNRLYWYRQTLGQGPEFLTYFQNEAQLEKSRLLSDRFSAERPKGSFSTLEIQRTEQGDSAMYLCASSLDRGNEQFFGPGTRLTVL.

The genes are TRBV5-6 and TRBJ2-7, with D possibly matching TRBD2 (5 bases). V was trimmed by 3 bases and J by 2 bases, leaving 12 bases between them. The CDR3 contains 14 residues. Germline V lookup: CDR1 SGHDT, CDR2 YYEEEE. The chain's CDR3 is CASSWYQTTYEQYF. For the CDR3, the DNA is TGTGCCAGCAGCTGGTACCAGACTACCTACGAGCAGTACTTC.

The chain links TRBV29-1 to TRBJ1-1; D possibly corresponds to TRBD1 (5 bases). In germline, CDR1 is SQVTM, CDR2 ANQGSEA. The CDR3 is 10 amino acids. Between the trimmed V and J ends, which lost 7 bases and 6 bases, there was a span of 9 bases. As DNA, the CDR3 is TGCAGCGCCCAGGGCCCTGAAGCTTTCTTT. This sequence encodes CSAQGPEAFF.

V and J are TRBV14 and TRBJ1-4; no firm D call. V was trimmed by 3 bases and J by 0 bases, leaving 11 bases between them. CDR1 is SGHDN, CDR2 FVKESK, per germline. This CDR3 has 16 amino acids. The CDR3 region is CASSQGVGSTNEKLFF. CDR3 DNA sequence: TGTGCCAGCAGCCAGGGAGTTGGGTCAACTAATGAAAAACTGTTTTTT.

J is TRBJ1-6 and V is TRBV6-5; 7 bases fit TRBD1. CDR1 MNHEY and CDR2 SVGAGI come from the germline V gene. The CDR3 loop spans 14 amino acids. Trimming took 6 bases from V and 10 from J; bases not matched to a gene: 9. CDR3 residues: CASRDRVANSPLHF. For the CDR3, the DNA is TGTGCCAGCAGAGACAGGGTTGCTAACTCACCCCTCCACTTT.

The chain carries TRBV7-2 and TRBJ2-4, with TRBD1 identical over 8 bases. This CDR3 region has 13 residues. In germline, CDR1 is SGHTA, CDR2 FQGNSA. The ends lost 3 bases at V and 5 bases at J; junction bases unmatched: 0. CDR3 residues: CASSLDRENIQYF. CDR3 nucleotide sequence: TGTGCCAGCAGCTTGGACAGGGAAAACATTCAGTACTTC. Supplemented by reference TRBV7-2 and TRBJ2-4, the full variable domain reads GAGVSQSPSNKVTEKGKDVELRCDPISGHTALYWYRQSLGQGLEFLIYFQGNSAPDKSGLPSDRFSAERTGGSVSTLTIQRTQQEDSAVYLCASSLDRENIQYFGAGTRLSVL.

This chain joins TRBV24-1 and TRBJ2-1; 7 nucleotides align to TRBD2. The length of the CDR3 is 15 residues. The V gene end was trimmed by 7 bases and the J gene end by 0 bases; junction bases not matched to a gene: 5. The germline gives CDR1 KGHDR, CDR2 SFDVKD. The CDR3: CATSRGGTSYNEQFF. CDR3 DNA sequence: TGTGCCACCAGCCGCGGGGGTACCTCCTACAATGAGCAGTTCTTC.

The CDR3 bases are TGTGCCAGCAGCTTATGGGGCGGGGACGAAAAACTGTTTTTT. This gives the protein CASSLWGGDEKLFF. The chain employs TRBV11-2 and TRBJ1-4, with D perhaps matching TRBD1 (5 bases). Germline values: CDR1 SGHAT, CDR2 FQNNGV. This CDR3 has 14 amino acids. Trimming stripped 2 bases from V and 8 bases from J, with 12 bases between. Together with reference TRBV11-2 and TRBJ1-4, the CDR3 gives the full variable domain: EAGVAQSPRYKIIEKRQSVAFWCNPISGHATLYWYQQILGQGPKLLIQFQNNGVVDDSQLPKDRFSAERLKGVDSTLKIQPAKLEDSAVYLCASSLWGGDEKLFFGSGTQLSVL.

CDR3 nucleotides: TGTGCCAGCAGCTTGGGGGGGCGCGTGGTTACGCAGTATTTT. Amino acids: CASSLGGRVVTQYF. This chain uses TRBV5-4 with TRBJ2-3, with D perhaps TRBD1 (6 bases). The CDR3 runs to 14 residues. Trimming left V 0 bases short and J 8 bases short, with 13 bases between. Germline-derived CDR1 and CDR2 are SGHNT and YYREEE (reference sequence).

The table lists this clone with many counts. Other DNA sequences in this sample translate to the same CDR3. V usage is TRBV30 and J usage is TRBJ1-5, with 8 nucleotides matching TRBD1. Germline V gene sequence: CDR1 GTSNPN, CDR2 SVGIG (reference sequence). V shed 0 bases, J shed 4 bases, and the junction held 2 bases outside the gene matches. This CDR3 has 14 amino acids. The chain's CDR3 is CAWSVRQGNQPQHF. CDR3 coding DNA: TGTGCCTGGAGTGTGAGACAGGGGAATCAGCCCCAGCATTTT.

This clone occurred once. The rearrangement joins TRBV7-8 to TRBJ1-1, with TRBD1 as a possible D gene (5 bases). Deletions cut 5 bases from V and 4 bases from J, with 11 bases between. This CDR3 contains 13 residues. Germline V CDR1 and CDR2: SGHVS, FQNEAQ. The CDR3 nucleotides read TGTGCCAGCAGCCGCGCCAGGGCCACTGAAGCTTTCTTT. The encoded protein is CASSRARATEAFF. The full variable domain, with the rest looked up from reference TRBV7-8 and TRBJ1-1, is GAGVSQSPRYKVAKRGQDVALRCDPISGHVSLFWYQQALGQGPEFLTYFQNEAQLDKSGLPSDRFFAERPEGSVSTLKIQRTQQEDSAVYLCASSRARATEAFFGQGTRLTVV.

This chain connects TRBV29-1 to TRBJ1-2; D remains ambiguous. V lost 0 bases and J 7 bases, leaving 12 bases between the germline ends. Germline V lookup: CDR1 SQVTM, CDR2 ANQGSEA. This CDR3 is built from 13 residues. CDR3 residues: CSVEDPRGSGYTF. Written as DNA, the CDR3 is TGCAGCGTTGAAGACCCGCGGGGAAGTGGCTACACCTTC.

V and J are TRBV11-3 and TRBJ2-1, with a weak D call TRBD2 (9 bases). This CDR3 spans 15 amino acids. Germline V gene data show CDR1 as SGHNT and CDR2 as YENEEA. Trimming took off 5 bases at V and 5 bases at J, with 16 bases between the two ends. The chain's CDR3 is CASSQGASGDNEQFF. The DNA of the CDR3 is TGTGCCAGCAGCCAGGGGGCTAGCGGGGACAATGAGCAGTTCTTC.

This chain links TRBV3-1 (or the pseudogene TRBV3-2) with TRBJ1-1, with 9 bases matching TRBD1. This CDR3 is 15 amino acids long. CDR1 is LGHDT, CDR2 YNNKEL, per germline (reference sequence). J was trimmed by 4 bases and V by 5 bases; bases with no gene match: 8. The CDR3: CASSTRGGQGTEAFF. In nucleotides, the CDR3 is TGTGCCAGCAGCACCCGGGGGGGACAGGGCACTGAAGCTTTCTTT.

The gene calls are TRBV4-2 and TRBJ2-3; 9 nucleotides match TRBD2. This CDR3 has 17 amino acids. J lost 2 bases, V lost 0 bases, and 6 bases had no gene match. The V gene's germline CDR1 is LGHNA and CDR2 YNFKEQ. CDR3 sequence reads: CASSQEGTSRTTDTQYF. CDR3 nucleotides: TGTGCCAGCAGCCAAGAAGGGACTAGCCGAACCACAGATACGCAGTATTTT.

This chain joins TRBV3-1 (or the pseudogene TRBV3-2) and TRBJ1-4, with D unresolved. V lost 1 base to trimming and J lost 4 bases, with 10 bases between them. This CDR3 contains 15 residues. Germline V gives CDR1 LGHDT, CDR2 YNNKEL (reference sequence). The DNA of the CDR3 is TGTGCCAGCAGCCAAGTAGGCAGGAATAATGAAAAACTGTTTTTT. Amino acid sequence: CASSQVGRNNEKLFF.